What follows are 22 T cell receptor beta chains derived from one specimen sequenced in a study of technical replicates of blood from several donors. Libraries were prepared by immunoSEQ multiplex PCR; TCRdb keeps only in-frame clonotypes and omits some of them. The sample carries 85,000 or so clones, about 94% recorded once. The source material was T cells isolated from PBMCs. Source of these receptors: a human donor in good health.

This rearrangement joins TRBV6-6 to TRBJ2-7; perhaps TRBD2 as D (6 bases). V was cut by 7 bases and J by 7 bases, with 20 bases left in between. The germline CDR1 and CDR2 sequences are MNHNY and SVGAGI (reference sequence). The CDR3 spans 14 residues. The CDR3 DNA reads TGTGCCAGCAACGCCGGGGACTCGCGGGTAGAGCAGTACTTC. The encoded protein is CASNAGDSRVEQYF.

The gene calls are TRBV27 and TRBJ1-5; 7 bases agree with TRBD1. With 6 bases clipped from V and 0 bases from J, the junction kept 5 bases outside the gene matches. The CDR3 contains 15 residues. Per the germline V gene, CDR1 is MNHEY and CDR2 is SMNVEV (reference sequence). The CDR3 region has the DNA TGTGCCAGCAGCGCGACAGGGCATAGCAATCAGCCCCAGCATTTT. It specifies CASSATGHSNQPQHF.

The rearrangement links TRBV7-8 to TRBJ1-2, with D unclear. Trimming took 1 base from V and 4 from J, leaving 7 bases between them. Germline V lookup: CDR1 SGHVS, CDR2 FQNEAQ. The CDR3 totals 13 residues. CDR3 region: CASSLEGVYGYTF. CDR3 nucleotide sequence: TGTGCCAGCAGCTTAGAGGGAGTCTATGGCTACACCTTC.

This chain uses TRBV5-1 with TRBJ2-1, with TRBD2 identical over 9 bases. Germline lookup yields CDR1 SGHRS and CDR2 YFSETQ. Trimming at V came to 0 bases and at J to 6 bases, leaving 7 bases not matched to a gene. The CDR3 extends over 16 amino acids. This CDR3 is CASSLEVSGSVNEQFF. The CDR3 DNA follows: TGCGCCAGCAGCTTGGAGGTTAGCGGGAGTGTCAATGAGCAGTTCTTC.

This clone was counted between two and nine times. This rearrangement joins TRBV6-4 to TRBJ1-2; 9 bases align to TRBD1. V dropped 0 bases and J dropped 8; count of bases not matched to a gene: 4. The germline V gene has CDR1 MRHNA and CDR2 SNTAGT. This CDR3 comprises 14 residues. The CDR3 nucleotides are TGTGCCAGCAGTGACTCACAGGGGGCGCGGGGCTACACCTTC. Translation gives CASSDSQGARGYTF.

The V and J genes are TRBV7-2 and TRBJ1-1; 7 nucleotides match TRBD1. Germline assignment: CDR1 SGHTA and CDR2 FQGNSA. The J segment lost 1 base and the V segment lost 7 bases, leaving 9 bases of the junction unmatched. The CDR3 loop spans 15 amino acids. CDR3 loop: CASKLQGGWNTEAFF. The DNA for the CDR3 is TGTGCCAGCAAGCTCCAGGGGGGATGGAACACTGAAGCTTTCTTT.

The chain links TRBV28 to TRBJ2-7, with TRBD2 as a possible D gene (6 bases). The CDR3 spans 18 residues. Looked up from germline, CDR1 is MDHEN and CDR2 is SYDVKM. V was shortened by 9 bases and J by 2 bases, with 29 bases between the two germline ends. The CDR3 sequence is CASNVAPVLGLSTYEQYF. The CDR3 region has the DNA TGTGCCAGTAATGTTGCACCTGTCTTGGGACTTTCAACCTACGAGCAGTACTTC.

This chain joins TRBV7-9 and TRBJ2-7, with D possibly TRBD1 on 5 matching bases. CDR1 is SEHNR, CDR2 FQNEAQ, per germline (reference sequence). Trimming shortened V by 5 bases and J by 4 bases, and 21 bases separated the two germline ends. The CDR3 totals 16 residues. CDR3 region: CASSPPGRADPYEQYF. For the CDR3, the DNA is TGTGCCAGCAGCCCCCCGGGCAGGGCGGACCCTTACGAGCAGTACTTC.

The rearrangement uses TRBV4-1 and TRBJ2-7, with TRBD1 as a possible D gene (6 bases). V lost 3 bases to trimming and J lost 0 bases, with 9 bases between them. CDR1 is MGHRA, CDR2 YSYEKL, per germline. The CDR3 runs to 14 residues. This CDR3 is CASSHRDISYEQYF. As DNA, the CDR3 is TGCGCCAGCAGCCACCGGGACATCTCCTACGAGCAGTACTTC.

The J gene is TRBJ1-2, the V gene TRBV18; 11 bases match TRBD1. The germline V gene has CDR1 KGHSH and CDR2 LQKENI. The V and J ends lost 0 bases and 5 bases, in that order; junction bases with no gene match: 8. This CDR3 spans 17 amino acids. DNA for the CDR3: TGTGCCAGCTCACCACCGTTTTGGGACAGGGGGTTGTATGGCTACACCTTC. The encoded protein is CASSPPFWDRGLYGYTF.

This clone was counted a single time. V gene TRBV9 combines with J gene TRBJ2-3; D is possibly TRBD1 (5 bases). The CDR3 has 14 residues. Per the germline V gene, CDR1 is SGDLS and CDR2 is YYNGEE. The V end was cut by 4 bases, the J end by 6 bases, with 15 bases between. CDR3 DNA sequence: TGTGCCAGCAGCACCCAGACAGCCCGGGATACGCAGTATTTT. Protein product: CASSTQTARDTQYF.

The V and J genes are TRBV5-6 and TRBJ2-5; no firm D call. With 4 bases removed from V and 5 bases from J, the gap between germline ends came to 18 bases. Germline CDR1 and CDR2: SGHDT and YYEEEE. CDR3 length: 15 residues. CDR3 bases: TGTGCCAGCAGCCCAACATTTGTCCGTTTGGAGACCCAGTACTTC. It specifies CASSPTFVRLETQYF.

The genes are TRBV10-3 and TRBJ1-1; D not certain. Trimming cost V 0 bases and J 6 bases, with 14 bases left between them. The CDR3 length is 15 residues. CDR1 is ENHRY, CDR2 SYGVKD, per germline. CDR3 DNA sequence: TGTGCCATCAGTGAGTCGCCGGGTCTAATCGCTGAAGCTTTCTTT. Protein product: CAISESPGLIAEAFF.

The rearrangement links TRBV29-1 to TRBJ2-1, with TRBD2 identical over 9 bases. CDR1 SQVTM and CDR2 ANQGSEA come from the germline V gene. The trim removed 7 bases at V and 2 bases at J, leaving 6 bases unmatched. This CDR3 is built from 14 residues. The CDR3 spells CSAKAGGAYNEQFF. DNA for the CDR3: TGCAGCGCTAAAGCGGGAGGCGCCTACAATGAGCAGTTCTTC.

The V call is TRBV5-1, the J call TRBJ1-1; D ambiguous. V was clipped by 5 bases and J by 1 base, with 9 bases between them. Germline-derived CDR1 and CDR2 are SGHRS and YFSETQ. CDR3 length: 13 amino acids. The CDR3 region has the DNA TGCGCCAGCAGTAAAATGAGGAACACTGAAGCTTTCTTT. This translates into CASSKMRNTEAFF.

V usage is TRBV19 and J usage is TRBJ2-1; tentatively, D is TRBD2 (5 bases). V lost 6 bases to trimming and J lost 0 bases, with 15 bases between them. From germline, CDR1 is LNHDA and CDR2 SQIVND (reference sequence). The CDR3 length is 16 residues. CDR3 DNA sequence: TGTGCCAGTAGGCCACTAGGGATAAGCTCCTACAATGAGCAGTTCTTC. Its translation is CASRPLGISSYNEQFF.

The CDR3 loop is CASSYPGQRAGNEQFF. DNA for the CDR3: TGCGCCAGCAGCTATCCGGGCCAAAGGGCGGGCAATGAGCAGTTCTTC. The chain links TRBV4-1 to TRBJ2-1, with D tentatively TRBD2 (5 bases). The CDR3 runs 16 residues. V was clipped by 5 bases and J by 6 bases, with 20 bases between them. The germline V gene has CDR1 MGHRA and CDR2 YSYEKL.

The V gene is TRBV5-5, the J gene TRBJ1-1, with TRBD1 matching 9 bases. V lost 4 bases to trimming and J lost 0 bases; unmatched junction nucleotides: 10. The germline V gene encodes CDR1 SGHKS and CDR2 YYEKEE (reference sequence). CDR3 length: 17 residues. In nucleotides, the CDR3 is TGTGCCAGCAGCCCGGGACAGGGAAAGGTATTGAACACTGAAGCTTTCTTT. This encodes CASSPGQGKVLNTEAFF.

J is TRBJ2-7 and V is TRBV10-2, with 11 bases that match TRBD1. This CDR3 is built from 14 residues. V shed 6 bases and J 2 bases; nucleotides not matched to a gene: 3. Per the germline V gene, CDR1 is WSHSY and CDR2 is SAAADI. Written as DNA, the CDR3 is TGCGCCAGCAGGGGGACAGGGGGTACCTACGAGCAGTACTTC. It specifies CASRGTGGTYEQYF.

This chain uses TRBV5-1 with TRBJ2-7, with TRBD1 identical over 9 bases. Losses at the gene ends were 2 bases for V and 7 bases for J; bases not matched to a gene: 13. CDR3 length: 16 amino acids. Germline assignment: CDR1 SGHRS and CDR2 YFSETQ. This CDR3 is CASSFTGTGITREQYF. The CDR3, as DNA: TGCGCCAGCAGCTTCACCGGGACAGGGATAACTAGAGAGCAGTACTTC.

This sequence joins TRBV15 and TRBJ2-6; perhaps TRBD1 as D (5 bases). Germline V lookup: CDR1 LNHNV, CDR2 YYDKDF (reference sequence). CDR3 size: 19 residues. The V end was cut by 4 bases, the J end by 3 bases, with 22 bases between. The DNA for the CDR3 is TGTGCCACCAGCACTTCCCAGGGTTTACAGCTTTTTGGGGCCAACGTCCTGACTTTC. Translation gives CATSTSQGLQLFGANVLTF. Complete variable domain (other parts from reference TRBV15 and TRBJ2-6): DAMVIQNPRYQVTQFGKPVTLSCSQTLNHNVMYWYQQKSSQAPKLLFHYYDKDFNNEADTPDNFQSRRPNTSFCFLDIRSPGLGDTAMYLCATSTSQGLQLFGANVLTFGAGSRLTVL.

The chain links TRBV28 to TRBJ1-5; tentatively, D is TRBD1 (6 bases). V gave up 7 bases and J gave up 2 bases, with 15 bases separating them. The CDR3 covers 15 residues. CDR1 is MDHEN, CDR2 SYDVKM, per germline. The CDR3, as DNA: TGTGCCAGCACCCAAGGGGGATCGGGCAATCAGCCCCAGCATTTT. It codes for CASTQGGSGNQPQHF.